This is a list of T cell receptor beta chains from one sample in a study of cytomegalovirus exposure and HLA in healthy donors. Profiled with immunoSEQ multiplex PCR; TCRdb holds only in-frame clones, not every one. The sample holds about 59,000 clones, 80% seen once. The sequenced sample was PBMCs. The receptors were sampled from a woman in her 40s in good health and CMV-seronegative. Each CDR3 is given with its conserved first and last residue. A D gene is named only where the DNA matches it firmly. Size is omitted from some rows. Given values are once, few, many or a class for expanded clones.

v_gene,abundance,d_gene,j_gene,CDR3nt,CDR3aa
TRBV28,NA,TRBD1,TRBJ1-4,TGTGCCATCAGACAGGGATCAACTAATGAAAAACTGTTTTTT,CAIRQGSTNEKLFF
TRBV7-3,few,NA,TRBJ2-5,TGTGCCAGCAGCTTAACGGCAGGGAAAGAGACCCAGTACTTC,CASSLTAGKETQYF
TRBV7-3,few,NA,TRBJ2-7,TGTGCCAGCAGCTTAACAGGGGCCTCAAGCTCCTACGAGCAGTACTTC,CASSLTGASSSYEQYF
TRBV18,NA,NA,TRBJ2-5,TGTGCCAGCTCACTCCCTAGGGGCGGAGAGACCCAGTACTTC,CASSLPRGGETQYF
TRBV28,once,TRBD2,TRBJ2-7,TGTGCCAGCAGTGCAGTAGCGGGGACCTACGAGCAGTACTTC,CASSAVAGTYEQYF
TRBV6-6,NA,TRBD2,TRBJ2-2,TGTGCCAGCAGTCTCCTAGCGGGAGGGCCGATCGGGGAGCTGTTTTTT,CASSLLAGGPIGELFF
TRBV28,few,TRBD2,TRBJ2-7,TGTGCCAGCAGTGGGGGAGGGCCGATAAGAGAGCAGTACTTC,CASSGGGPIREQYF
TRBV12-1,NA,NA,TRBJ1-3,TGTGCCAGCAGCTTAGGACAGATACCTCCTGGAAACACCATATATTTT,CASSLGQIPPGNTIYF
TRBV10-3,once,NA,TRBJ1-1,TGTGCCATCAGCAGCCGGGAGAACACTGAAGCTTTCTTT,CAISSRENTEAFF
TRBV5-1,NA,NA,TRBJ2-3,TGCGCCAGCAGCTTGGAGGGGGTCTCAGATACGCAGTATTTT,CASSLEGVSDTQYF
TRBV27,NA,TRBD1,TRBJ2-2,TGTGCCAGCAGTTTGGACAGGGGGCACGCAAGTACCGGGGAGCTGTTTTTT,CASSLDRGHASTGELFF
TRBV6-5,NA,NA,TRBJ1-5,TGTGCCAGCAGCAGTTTCAATCAGCCCCAGCATTTT,CASSSFNQPQHF
TRBV4-1,NA,TRBD2,TRBJ2-3,TGCGCCAGCAGCCATAACGGGAGGGCCACAGATACGCAGTATTTT,CASSHNGRATDTQYF
TRBV4-1,NA,TRBD2,TRBJ2-7,TGCGCCAGCAGCCAAGGGACTAGCCCAAACTACGAGCAGTACTTC,CASSQGTSPNYEQYF
TRBV5-1,NA,NA,TRBJ1-5,TGCGCCAGCAGCTTAACTGTTAATCAGCCCCAGCATTTT,CASSLTVNQPQHF
TRBV28,few,TRBD1,TRBJ2-7,TGTGCCAGCAGTGTATACAGGGGTTCAACTAGGTACGAGCAGTACTTC,CASSVYRGSTRYEQYF
TRBV29-1,few,TRBD1,TRBJ1-1,TGCAGCGCGGGACAGGGGGCGAGGGCTGAAGCTTTCTTT,CSAGQGARAEAFF
TRBV27,NA,NA,TRBJ1-3,TGTGCCAGCATGGGGCTCCACTCTGGAAACACCATATATTTT,CASMGLHSGNTIYF
TRBV15,once,NA,TRBJ2-1,TGTGCCACCAGCAGAGATCAAGCCTCCTACAATGAGCAGTTCTTC,CATSRDQASYNEQFF
TRBV28,few,NA,TRBJ2-7,TGTGCCAGCAGGGCGGGACTGGTCTACGAGCAGTACTTC,CASRAGLVYEQYF
TRBV4-1,NA,TRBD1,TRBJ2-1,TGCGCCAGCAGCCGACCACAGGGGCGAGCGGAATCCTACAATGAGCAGTTCTTC,CASSRPQGRAESYNEQFF
TRBV2,once,NA,TRBJ1-3,TGTGCCAGCAGTGAAACCCCCGGGGGAGGTGGAAACACCATATATTTT,CASSETPGGGGNTIYF
TRBV5-1,few,NA,TRBJ2-1,TGCGCCAGCAGCTTGGCCGAGATCTCCTACAATGAGCAGTTCTTC,CASSLAEISYNEQFF
TRBV18,few,TRBD1,TRBJ1-1,TGTGCCAGCTCACCGGGACAGACGAACACTGAAGCTTTCTTT,CASSPGQTNTEAFF
TRBV5-6,NA,NA,TRBJ2-1,TGTGCCAGCAGCTCGACAGTTTCATACTACAATGAGCAGTTCTTC,CASSSTVSYYNEQFF
TRBV7-9,NA,TRBD1,TRBJ2-7,TGTGCCAGCAGCTTAGCTGGGGGACAGGACTACGAGCAGTACTTC,CASSLAGGQDYEQYF
TRBV27,NA,NA,TRBJ1-4,TGTGCCAGCAAGGTGCGGACTAATGAAAAACTGTTTTTT,CASKVRTNEKLFF
TRBV7-9,NA,NA,TRBJ1-5,TGTGCCAGCAGCTTAGGAGGCCAGCCCCAGCATTTT,CASSLGGQPQHF
TRBV18,few,NA,TRBJ1-2,TGTGCCAGCTCACCACCGGCAGGGGCTGGCTACACCTTC,CASSPPAGAGYTF
TRBV6-1,NA,NA,TRBJ1-2,TGTGCCGCGGGACGGAGCCAGGTCGGCTACACCTTC,CAAGRSQVGYTF
TRBV15,NA,NA,TRBJ1-1,TGTGCCACCAGCGGAAGGTTGGGGCCTTCGCGAGGAATTGAAGCTTTCTTT,CATSGRLGPSRGIEAFF
TRBV11-2,NA,NA,TRBJ2-1,TGTGCCAGCAGCTTCCCATTTTCCTACAATGAGCAGTTCTTC,CASSFPFSYNEQFF
TRBV2,NA,TRBD1,TRBJ1-1,TGTGCCAGTATAGAGGGACAGATTATGAACACTGAAGCTTTCTTT,CASIEGQIMNTEAFF
TRBV14,NA,TRBD1,TRBJ2-2,TGTGCCAGCAGCCAAGTGACAGGGGCGAACACCGGGGAGCTGTTTTTT,CASSQVTGANTGELFF
TRBV27,NA,NA,TRBJ2-7,TGTGCCAGCAGTTTGACGGGTACTTACGAGCAGTACTTC,CASSLTGTYEQYF
TRBV28,NA,NA,TRBJ1-2,TGTGCCAGCAGTCCAGGACAGTTAAACTATGGCTACACCTTC,CASSPGQLNYGYTF
TRBV5-5,few,NA,TRBJ2-5,TGTGCCAGCAGCTTGTACTACACCCAAGAGACCCAGTACTTC,CASSLYYTQETQYF
TRBV19,NA,NA,TRBJ2-1,TGTGCCAGTAGTATGTCGCTAAACAATGAGCAGTTCTTC,CASSMSLNNEQFF
TRBV19,NA,NA,TRBJ2-2,TGTGCCAGTAGTATCCAGTTAACTAGCTCCGCCGGGGAGCTGTTTTTT,CASSIQLTSSAGELFF
TRBV28,once,NA,TRBJ1-2,TGTGCCAGCAGTCCCTGGACAGACGCTAACTATGGCTACACCTTC,CASSPWTDANYGYTF
TRBV27,NA,NA,TRBJ2-7,TGTGCCAGCAGTTTACGACATGCCTACGAGCAGTACTTC,CASSLRHAYEQYF
TRBV5-6,NA,TRBD1,TRBJ2-7,TGTGCCAGCAGCTTAGGGACAGGGTTCTACGAGCAGTACTTC,CASSLGTGFYEQYF
TRBV30,NA,TRBD1,TRBJ2-7,TGTGCCTGGAGTGCCGGGACAGGGACCTACGAGCAGTACTTC,CAWSAGTGTYEQYF
TRBV6-1,NA,NA,TRBJ2-2,TGTGCCAGCAGTGCCGGGACAACGAACACCGGGGAGCTGTTTTTT,CASSAGTTNTGELFF
TRBV4-1,NA,TRBD2,TRBJ2-2,TGCGCCAGCAGCCAAGTCGGACTAGCGGGAGGCGGGGAGCTGTTTTTT,CASSQVGLAGGGELFF
TRBV5-1,NA,TRBD1,TRBJ1-1,TGCGCCAGCAGCTTACCGACAGGGGGCGATTTAACGAACACTGAAGCTTTCTTT,CASSLPTGGDLTNTEAFF